These 18 T cell receptor beta chains were all obtained from the same sample, sequenced in a study of CD8 T cells in Susac syndrome. The authors reverse transcribed roughly 0.5 to 1 ug RNA with random hexamers. In TCRdb, the immunoSEQ multiplex PCR reads were re-called with MiXCR into one record per CDR3 protein. The table has around 130,000 distinct CDR3 sequences, 65% to 90% seen once. The sample taken for sequencing was CD8+ T cells from PBMCs. The receptors originated from a human donor with multiple sclerosis.

This clonotype was observed a single time. The CDR3 DNA follows: TGTGCCAGCAGTCGGACAGGGGGAACTGGAAACACCATATATTTT. Its translation: CASSRTGGTGNTIYF. The rearrangement uses TRBV27 and TRBJ1-3; TRBD1 matches 10 bases. The V segment lost 5 bases and the J segment 2 bases; nucleotides outside the gene matches: 3. Germline lookup yields CDR1 MNHEY and CDR2 SMNVEV (reference sequence). This CDR3 is built from 15 residues.

A word on this clonotype: Relative to the germline gene, one junction end is altered; a read error may explain this. The V gene is TRBV6-4, the J gene TRBJ2-3, with D possibly being TRBD1 or TRBD2 (6 bases each). CDR1 and CDR2 from the germline V gene are MRHNA and SNTAGT. The CDR3 length is 16 residues. This chain's CDR3 is CTSSDQTGGGTDTQYF. CDR3 sequence (DNA): TGTACCAGCAGTGATCAGACAGGCGGGGGCACAGATACGCAGTATTTT.

This rearrangement joins TRBV9 to TRBJ1-6, with no clear D. Germline CDR1 is SGDLS and CDR2 is YYNGEE. The CDR3 is 15 residues long. Deletions cut 3 bases from V and 0 bases from J, with 7 bases between. CDR3 sequence: CASSASGSYNSPLHF. The DNA of the CDR3 is TGTGCCAGCAGCGCCTCGGGCTCCTATAATTCACCCCTCCACTTT.

The rearrangement joins TRBV7-9 to TRBJ2-3; the match to TRBD2 covers 7 bases. J was trimmed by 8 bases and V by 4 bases; bases with no gene match: 9. Germline lookup yields CDR1 SEHNR and CDR2 FQNEAQ (reference sequence). The CDR3 runs to 14 residues. CDR3 residues: CASSSITSVGTQYF. The CDR3 coding sequence is TGTGCCAGCAGCTCCATCACTAGCGTGGGTACGCAGTATTTT.

The chain is built from TRBV6-6 and TRBJ2-1; the D gene is possibly TRBD2 (5 bases). V lost 5 bases and J lost 2, with 13 bases in between. The CDR3 has 15 residues. Germline V gene sequence: CDR1 MNHNY, CDR2 SVGAGI (reference sequence). CDR3 bases: TGTGCCAGCAGTCCTCGGGAAGTGGCCTACAATGAGCAGTTCTTC. Amino acids: CASSPREVAYNEQFF.

The V gene is TRBV5-4, the J gene TRBJ1-1, with D uncertain. This CDR3 comprises 14 residues. CDR1 and CDR2 (germline): SGHNT, YYREEE (reference sequence). Deletions cut 1 base from V and 1 base from J, with 8 bases between. In nucleotides, the CDR3 is TGTGCCAGCAGCTTGTGGGGAGGGAACACTGAAGCTTTCTTT. Amino acid sequence: CASSLWGGNTEAFF. Full variable domain (outside the CDR3, taken from reference TRBV5-4 and TRBJ1-1): ETGVTQSPTHLIKTRGQQVTLRCSSQSGHNTVSWYQQALGQGPQFIFQYYREEENGRGNFPPRFSGLQFPNYSSELNVNALELDDSALYLCASSLWGGNTEAFFGQGTRLTVV.

This clonotype appeared a few times. V usage is TRBV6-2 or TRBV6-3 and J usage is TRBJ2-7; 7 bases match TRBD2. CDR1 and CDR2 from the germline V gene are MNHEY and SVGEGT. The CDR3 runs 14 residues. V gave up 6 bases and J gave up 7 bases; unmatched junction bases: 12. CDR3 sequence: CASSSRGGWGEQYV. The CDR3 DNA sequence: TGTGCCAGCAGCTCCCGCGGGGGATGGGGAGAGCAGTACGTC.

V and J are TRBV4-1 and TRBJ2-3, with a weak D call TRBD2 (6 bases). V lost 2 bases and J lost 2, with 14 bases in between. Germline loops: CDR1 MGHRA, CDR2 YSYEKL. The CDR3 is made up of 16 amino acids. The CDR3 is CASSQSLGLNTDTQYF. In DNA form, the CDR3 reads TGCGCCAGCAGCCAATCCTTGGGACTGAACACAGATACGCAGTATTTT.

This rearrangement joins TRBV19 to TRBJ2-2; D could derive from TRBD1 or TRBD2 (5 bases each). Germline CDR1 reads LNHDA; CDR2 reads SQIVND (reference sequence). The CDR3 is 15 amino acids. V lost 3 bases and J 5 bases, leaving 13 bases between the germline ends. Here the CDR3 reads CASSIYGGSTGELFF. CDR3 nucleotides: TGTGCCAGTAGTATTTATGGGGGATCAACCGGGGAGCTGTTTTTT.

The V call is TRBV6-6, the J call TRBJ2-2; D unclear. Trimming removed 0 bases from V and 0 bases from J, with 8 bases in between. The CDR3 is 16 residues long. CDR1 MNHNY and CDR2 SVGAGI come from the germline V gene (reference sequence). CDR3 in DNA: TGTGCCAGCAGTTACTCGGCTGACCCGAACACCGGGGAGCTGTTTTTT. This sequence encodes CASSYSADPNTGELFF.

The chain recombines TRBV27 with TRBJ2-2; D remains ambiguous. Germline-derived CDR1 and CDR2 are MNHEY and SMNVEV (reference sequence). This CDR3 has 12 residues. V was trimmed by 5 bases and J by 7 bases, leaving 8 bases between them. CDR3 protein: CASSILYGELFF. Here the CDR3 DNA reads TGTGCCAGCAGTATACTATACGGGGAGCTGTTTTTT.

J is TRBJ2-1 and V is TRBV25-1; D might be TRBD1 (6 bases). The germline gives CDR1 MGHDK, CDR2 SYGVNS. V lost 6 bases and J 6 bases, leaving 6 bases between the germline ends. The CDR3 is 11 amino acids. CDR3 DNA: TGTGCCAGCAGACAGGGCAATGAGCAGTTCTTC. Translated: CASRQGNEQFF.

This chain uses TRBV11-2 with TRBJ2-3; D possibly corresponds to TRBD1 (5 bases). Between the trimmed V and J ends, which lost 5 bases and 0 bases, there was a span of 12 bases. The CDR3 contains 15 residues. CDR1 is SGHAT, CDR2 FQNNGV, per germline. The chain's CDR3 is CASSQGAASTDTQYF. The DNA of the CDR3 is TGTGCCAGCAGCCAAGGGGCAGCTAGCACAGATACGCAGTATTTT.

This chain joins TRBV29-1 and TRBJ2-2; TRBD1 matches 7 bases. Germline V gene sequence: CDR1 SQVTM, CDR2 ANQGSEA. V lost 7 bases and J lost 6; bases outside the gene matches: 5. This CDR3 spans 12 amino acids. The CDR3 spells CSAQGDAGELFF. The CDR3, as DNA: TGCAGCGCCCAGGGGGACGCCGGGGAGCTGTTTTTT.

In regard to this clonotype: One junction end does not reproduce the germline sequence, and a read error may be involved. This chain links TRBV11-1 with TRBJ2-2; TRBD2 might be the D (6 bases). The CDR3 extends over 12 amino acids. CDR1 is SGHAT, CDR2 FQDESV, per germline (reference sequence). The chain's CDR3 is CASSLQAGGLFF. The CDR3 bases are TGTGCCAGCAGCTTACAGGCCGGGGGGCTGTTTTTT.

The V gene is TRBV7-9, the J gene TRBJ2-5; D gene uncertain. The V and J ends lost 3 bases and 5 bases respectively, with 13 bases between them. This CDR3 has 14 amino acids. The germline V gene encodes CDR1 SEHNR and CDR2 FQNEAQ (reference sequence). The CDR3 bases are TGTGCCAGCAGCTTGGGGAAAGGGTGGGAGACCCAGTACTTC. Protein sequence: CASSLGKGWETQYF. Based on the CDR3 plus reference TRBV7-9 and TRBJ2-5, the full variable domain is DTGVSQNPRHKITKRGQNVTFRCDPISEHNRLYWYRQTLGQGPEFLTYFQNEAQLEKSRLLSDRFSAERPKGSFSTLEIQRTEQGDSAMYLCASSLGKGWETQYFGPGTRLLVL.

The rearrangement links TRBV25-1 to TRBJ1-2, with no clear D. The V end lost 5 bases, the J end lost 8 bases, and 6 bases lay between the germline ends. CDR1 MGHDK and CDR2 SYGVNS come from the germline V gene. This CDR3 comprises 10 residues. CDR3 bases: TGTGCCAGCAGTAATCACGGCTACACCTTC. It translates to CASSNHGYTF.

This clonotype appeared a few times. The V gene is TRBV7-9, the J gene TRBJ2-7; possibly TRBD2 for D (5 bases). This CDR3 is built from 13 residues. Germline loops: CDR1 SEHNR, CDR2 FQNEAQ (reference sequence). V dropped 1 base and J dropped 2 bases, with 6 bases sitting between them. The CDR3 coding sequence is TGTGCCAGCAGCTTAGGGGAGACCTACGAGCAGTACTTC. Translated, it gives CASSLGETYEQYF.